Following are 9 T cell receptor beta chains from one sample sequenced in a study of blood T cell repertoires in COVID-19. Here immunoSEQ multiplex PCR was the method, and the copy in TCRdb shows in-frame clones only, minus some. The data contain some 250,000 clones, around 90% of them seen just once; the ten biggest clones take up roughly 0.8%. The sequencing input was peripheral blood. The receptors were sampled from a woman between 25 and 40 years old with acute or convalescent COVID-19.

This clone was found once. This rearrangement joins TRBV27 to TRBJ1-5; TRBD1 might be the D (5 bases). Germline loops: CDR1 MNHEY, CDR2 SMNVEV (reference sequence). V shed 5 bases and J shed 6 bases, with 8 bases lying between them. The CDR3 length is 12 residues. CDR3 amino acids: CASSAGFQPQHF. CDR3 nucleotides: TGTGCCAGCAGTGCAGGGTTTCAGCCCCAGCATTTT.

The CDR3 spells CASRKGGNNQPQHF. For the CDR3, the DNA is TGTGCCAGCAGAAAAGGCGGGAACAATCAGCCCCAGCATTTT. The chain joins TRBV6-5 to TRBJ1-5; D uncertain. The germline V and J ends were trimmed by 6 bases and 3 bases, with 12 bases remaining between them. The CDR3 covers 14 residues. Germline loops: CDR1 MNHEY, CDR2 SVGAGI.

This rearrangement joins TRBV5-1 to TRBJ1-4, with D hard to call. Germline V CDR1 and CDR2: SGHRS, YFSETQ. Trimming cost V 1 base and J 8 bases, with 9 bases left between them. CDR3 size: 13 residues. Here the CDR3 reads CASSLLVREKLFF. The CDR3 DNA is TGCGCCAGCAGCTTGCTCGTCAGGGAAAAACTGTTTTTT. The whole variable domain, remainder taken from reference TRBV5-1 and TRBJ1-4, is KAGVTQTPRYLIKTRGQQVTLSCSPISGHRSVSWYQQTPGQGLQFLFEYFSETQRNKGNFPGRFSGRQFSNSRSEMNVSTLELGDSALYLCASSLLVREKLFFGSGTQLSVL.

The V and J genes are TRBV7-6 and TRBJ2-7, with D unresolved. V was shortened by 3 bases and J by 1 base, with 7 bases between the two germline ends. Germline CDR1 and CDR2: SGHVS and FNYEAQ. This CDR3 region has 13 residues. The CDR3 here is CASSFRLSYEQYF. The CDR3 DNA is TGTGCCAGCAGCTTTAGACTTTCCTACGAGCAGTACTTC.

This clone was observed a single time. The chain employs TRBV14 and TRBJ2-1; 12 nucleotides match TRBD2. The junction had 3 bases not matched to a gene; V was cut back by 4 bases and J by 5 bases. Germline loops: CDR1 SGHDN, CDR2 FVKESK. The CDR3 is 15 amino acids. The CDR3 region has the DNA TGTGCCAGCAGCCTCCGACTAGCGGGAGACAATGAGCAGTTCTTC. The encoded protein is CASSLRLAGDNEQFF.

The chain joins TRBV7-2 to TRBJ2-7, with 8 nucleotides matching TRBD2. V lost 6 bases and J lost 0; bases outside the gene matches: 4. Germline V gene lookup returns CDR1 SGHTA and CDR2 FQGNSA. The CDR3 sequence is 14 residues long. The CDR3 loop reads CASRSGGSSYEQYF. The CDR3 DNA sequence: TGTGCCAGCAGGTCGGGGGGGTCCTCCTACGAGCAGTACTTC.

The V gene is TRBV5-4, the J gene TRBJ2-1; TRBD2 matches at 7 bases. The CDR3 runs 15 residues. Germline CDR1 is SGHNT and CDR2 is YYREEE (reference sequence). V was clipped by 4 bases and J by 4 bases; unmatched bases: 8. CDR3 sequence: CASSPPRGSYNEQFF. The CDR3 coding sequence is TGTGCCAGCAGCCCCCCTCGCGGGAGTTACAATGAGCAGTTCTTC.

V gene TRBV30 combines with J gene TRBJ1-5, with D uncertain. Looked up from germline, CDR1 is GTSNPN and CDR2 is SVGIG (reference sequence). V was shortened by 2 bases and J by 4 bases, with 27 bases between the two germline ends. The CDR3 loop spans 19 amino acids. The CDR3 here is CAWSNKEVGEALGNQPQHF. CDR3 DNA: TGTGCCTGGAGTAATAAGGAGGTTGGAGAGGCATTAGGGAATCAGCCCCAGCATTTT.

The chain joins TRBV19 to TRBJ2-7, with 14 positions matching TRBD2. Trimming cost V 10 bases and J 2 bases; bases outside gene matches: 7. Germline V gives CDR1 LNHDA, CDR2 SQIVND (reference sequence). The CDR3 covers 15 residues. The CDR3 region is CATIGLAGGAYEQYF. The CDR3 DNA follows: TGTGCCACCATAGGACTAGCGGGAGGAGCCTACGAGCAGTACTTC. Full variable domain (missing parts from reference TRBV19 and TRBJ2-7): DGGITQSPKYLFRKEGQNVTLSCEQNLNHDAMYWYRQDPGQGLRLIYYSQIVNDFQKGDIAEGYSVSREKKESFPLTVTSAQKNPTAFYLCATIGLAGGAYEQYFGPGTRLTVT.